This is a list of T cell receptor beta chains from one sample in a study of blood T cell repertoires in COVID-19. TCRdb's copy holds only in-frame clones and misses some; the assay was immunoSEQ multiplex PCR. The table shows approximately 300,000 clones, with around 85% occurring only once. Sequenced: PBMCs or T cells enriched from blood (not recorded which). All receptors derive from a woman aged 30 to 39 who had been exposed to COVID-19. The CDR3 runs from the conserved cysteine through the conserved F or W. Each record gives: CDR3 protein, CDR3 DNA, D gene, V gene, clone size, J gene. The D gene is left open where the match is weak. Size values are once, few and many counts, or a class for expanded clones, and some rows have none.

CDR3: CASSWGGGNQPQHF
DNA: TGTGCCAGCAGTTGGGGGGGCGGCAATCAGCCCCAGCATTTT
D: -
V: TRBV6-5
size: once
J: TRBJ1-5

CDR3: CASSQVGEAYNEQFF
DNA: TGTGCCAGCAGCCAAGTCGGCGAGGCCTACAATGAGCAGTTCTTC
D: -
V: TRBV3-1/TRBV3-2
size: -
J: TRBJ2-1

CDR3: CASSLFPASGRATDTQYF
DNA: TGCGCCAGCAGCTTGTTTCCGGCTAGCGGGAGAGCGACAGATACGCAGTATTTT
D: TRBD2
V: TRBV5-1
size: -
J: TRBJ2-3

CDR3: CASSELHSTDTQYF
DNA: TGTGCCAGCAGCGAACTACATAGCACAGATACGCAGTATTTT
D: -
V: TRBV7-9
size: -
J: TRBJ2-3

CDR3: CASGGFSYNEQFF
DNA: TGTGCCAGCGGCGGTTTCTCCTACAATGAGCAGTTCTTC
D: -
V: TRBV5-8
size: -
J: TRBJ2-1

CDR3: CASSLDQGNYGYTF
DNA: TGTGCCAGCAGCTTGGATCAGGGGAACTATGGCTACACCTTC
D: -
V: TRBV5-4
size: -
J: TRBJ1-2

CDR3: CATSFFGVGSSYEQYF
DNA: TGTGCCACCAGTTTCTTTGGCGTGGGGAGCTCCTACGAGCAGTACTTC
D: -
V: TRBV24-1
size: -
J: TRBJ2-7

CDR3: CASRDGTPGNTIYF
DNA: TGTGCCAGTAGGGACGGGACACCAGGAAACACCATATATTTT
D: -
V: TRBV19
size: -
J: TRBJ1-3

CDR3: CASSRRWTGASEQYF
DNA: TGTGCCAGCAGCAGACGATGGACAGGGGCGTCCGAGCAGTACTTC
D: -
V: TRBV21-1
size: -
J: TRBJ2-7

CDR3: CASSLGVQNTGELFF
DNA: TGTGCCAGCAGCTTAGGAGTTCAGAACACCGGGGAGCTGTTTTTT
D: -
V: TRBV11-1
size: -
J: TRBJ2-2

CDR3: CASSLYGSEQYF
DNA: TGTGCCAGCAGTTTGTACGGGTCCGAGCAGTACTTC
D: -
V: TRBV12-3/TRBV12-4
size: -
J: TRBJ2-7

CDR3: CASSNSGSGANVLTF
DNA: TGTGCCAGTAGTAACTCGGGATCTGGGGCCAACGTCCTGACTTTC
D: -
V: TRBV19
size: -
J: TRBJ2-6

CDR3: CASSQVGLGGLRGNTIYF
DNA: TGCGCCAGCAGCCAAGTGGGGCTGGGGGGACTAAGGGGAAACACCATATATTTT
D: -
V: TRBV4-1
size: -
J: TRBJ1-3

CDR3: CASSPGGSRYEQYF
DNA: TGTGCCAGCAGCCCCGGCGGGAGTCGCTACGAGCAGTACTTC
D: TRBD2
V: TRBV7-6
size: -
J: TRBJ2-7

CDR3: CATSRGQSGQGDSGANVLTF
DNA: TGTGCCACCAGCAGAGGTCAGTCGGGACAGGGAGACTCTGGGGCCAACGTCCTGACTTTC
D: TRBD1
V: TRBV15
size: few
J: TRBJ2-6

CDR3: CASSEALGARGTEAFF
DNA: TGTGCCAGCAGTGAAGCGCTTGGGGCGCGGGGAACTGAAGCTTTCTTT
D: -
V: TRBV2
size: -
J: TRBJ1-1

CDR3: CASSLEGSSYNEQFF
DNA: TGTGCCAGCAGTTTGGAGGGATCCTCCTACAATGAGCAGTTCTTC
D: -
V: TRBV27
size: -
J: TRBJ2-1

CDR3: CASFKSPGEKLFF
DNA: TGTGCCAGCTTCAAATCCCCGGGTGAAAAACTGTTTTTT
D: -
V: TRBV7-9
size: -
J: TRBJ1-4

CDR3: CASRVGGGTEAFF
DNA: TGTGCCAGCAGGGTTGGGGGCGGCACTGAAGCTTTCTTT
D: -
V: TRBV5-6
size: few
J: TRBJ1-1

CDR3: CASSSGTANEKLFF
DNA: TGTGCCAGCAGTTCCGGGACAGCCAATGAAAAACTGTTTTTT
D: TRBD1
V: TRBV6-5
size: -
J: TRBJ1-4

CDR3: CASSLASGNTIYF
DNA: TGCGCCAGCAGCTTAGCTTCTGGAAACACCATATATTTT
D: -
V: TRBV5-1
size: -
J: TRBJ1-3

CDR3: CASSFPTGGTEAFF
DNA: TGTGCCAGCAGCTTTCCGACAGGGGGCACTGAAGCTTTCTTT
D: TRBD1
V: TRBV5-6
size: -
J: TRBJ1-1

CDR3: CASSIQKGGYGYTF
DNA: TGTGCCAGTAGTATCCAAAAAGGGGGCTATGGCTACACCTTC
D: -
V: TRBV19
size: -
J: TRBJ1-2

CDR3: CAISDGRDTEAFF
DNA: TGTGCCATCAGTGATGGGAGAGACACTGAAGCTTTCTTT
D: -
V: TRBV10-3
size: -
J: TRBJ1-1

CDR3: CASSSQGQGRSPLHF
DNA: TGTGCCAGCAGCTCACAAGGACAGGGACGGTCACCCCTCCACTTT
D: TRBD1
V: TRBV7-3
size: -
J: TRBJ1-6

CDR3: CASSQDGGRVETQYF
DNA: TGCGCCAGCAGCCAAGATGGCGGGAGGGTCGAGACCCAGTACTTC
D: TRBD2
V: TRBV4-1
size: -
J: TRBJ2-5

CDR3: CASSEHISDEQFF
DNA: TGCGCCAGCAGTGAACACATTTCCGATGAGCAGTTCTTC
D: -
V: TRBV10-1
size: -
J: TRBJ2-1